This T cell receptor (beta chain) was recorded in a study of blood T cell repertoires in COVID-19. Study-wide context: Both acute and convalescent COVID-19 samples were obtained from the United States, Italy and Spain.

This clone was counted only a few times. The table came from immunoSEQ multiplex PCR; TCRdb's copy has only in-frame clones and leaves some out. The sample includes roughly 230,000 clones, roughly 80% of them seen just once. Germline V lookup: CDR1 ENHRY, CDR2 SYGVKD. V was cut by 1 base and J by 5 bases, with 11 bases left in between. The CDR3 loop spans 14 amino acids. The rearrangement joins TRBV10-3 to TRBJ1-1; no reliable D call. Sequences were obtained from peripheral blood. This clonotype was obtained from a man aged 50 to 59 with active or convalescent COVID-19. CDR3 in DNA: TGTGCCATCAGTGAGTACCCCGGGAATACTGAAGCTTTCTTT. Translation gives CAISEYPGNTEAFF.